Listed below are T cell receptor beta chains from one sample, sequenced in a study of CD8+CD57+ T cells in acquired aplastic anemia. TCRdb independently ran MiXCR on the reads; one entry per CDR3 protein. The data hold under 200,000 distinct CDR3 sequences, with approximately 48% observed a single time. Sequenced sample: sorted CD4+, CD8+, or CD8+CD57+ T cells (not recorded which) from PBMCs. These receptor sequences come from a human donor with aplastic anemia. Both conserved end residues are part of each CDR3. The D gene is left open where the match is weak. Size is stated for part of the rows, as once, few or many counts, or as a class when the clone is expanded.

TRBV29-1	NA	NA	TRBJ2-1	TGCAGCGACCAGGACAGTTCCTACAATGAGCAGTTCTTC	CSDQDSSYNEQFF
TRBV19	TRBD2	NA	TRBJ2-7	TGTGCCAGTACGGAACTAGCGGGGGCAACCTACGAGCAGTACTTC	CASTELAGATYEQYF
TRBV2	NA	NA	TRBJ2-2	TGTGCCAGCAGTCGGGCAGGCTACACCGGGGAGCTGTTTTTT	CASSRAGYTGELFF
TRBV4-2	TRBD1	many	TRBJ2-1	TGTGCCAGCAGACCCGGACAGGCAGGGTACAATGAGCAGTTCTTC	CASRPGQAGYNEQFF
TRBV20-1	NA	few	TRBJ2-7	TGCAGTGCTAGAGATCTCGAAGGGGGAGTCTACGAGCAGTACTTC	CSARDLEGGVYEQYF
TRBV15	TRBD1	NA	TRBJ1-1	TGTGCCACCAGCCTCGAACAGGGGACGAGCACTGAAGCTTTCTTT	CATSLEQGTSTEAFF
TRBV7-2	NA	many	TRBJ1-2	TGTGCCAGCAGCGCCACAGAAATTAACTATGGCTACACCTTC	CASSATEINYGYTF
TRBV15	TRBD1	once	TRBJ1-1	TGTGCCACCAGCAGACAGGGGGCTCGTACTGAAGCTTTCTTT	CATSRQGARTEAFF
TRBV19	NA	many	TRBJ2-7	TGTGCCAGTAGTATTCAGGGGACAAGCTCCTACGAGCAGTACTTC	CASSIQGTSSYEQYF
TRBV5-6	NA	NA	TRBJ2-2	TGTGCCAGCAGCTTGGTACGCCAGTTAAACACCGGGGAGCTGTTTTTT	CASSLVRQLNTGELFF
TRBV24-1	NA	NA	TRBJ2-3	TGTGCCACCAGTGATACTGGGGGAGCAGATACGCAGTATTTT	CATSDTGGADTQYF
TRBV7-8	NA	NA	TRBJ2-7	TGTGCCAGCAGCTTAGGTATGGGGGGCTACGAGCAGTACTTC	CASSLGMGGYEQYF
TRBV29-1	NA	NA	TRBJ2-1	TGCAGCGTCGAACCCGTGCGGCCTACCCCCTACAATGAGCAGTTCTTC	CSVEPVRPTPYNEQFF